The 22 T cell receptor beta chains below come from one sample, sequenced in a study of blood T cells in healthy people across ages. Next came a second PCR, run for about 6 to 12 cycles, which used a sample-barcoded 5' primer along with a J-beta primer mix. In TCRdb, the 5' RACE reads were re-called with MiXCR into one record per CDR3 protein. The sample carries 1.5 million to 2 million distinct CDR3 sequences, less than 50% recorded once. The sequenced material came from blood. These receptor sequences come from a woman aged 40-49 years in good health.

The chain combines TRBV27 with TRBJ1-1; D unresolved. The CDR3 is 14 residues long. V was cut by 5 bases and J by 4 bases, with 14 bases left in between. The germline CDR1 and CDR2 sequences are MNHEY and SMNVEV (reference sequence). In DNA, the CDR3 is TGTGCCAGCAGTCCCAGAGTGGCGGGCACTGAAGCTTTCTTT. It yields the protein CASSPRVAGTEAFF.

The rearrangement uses TRBV5-1 and TRBJ2-6, with D possibly TRBD1 on 6 matching bases. V lost 7 bases, J lost 1 base, and 18 bases lay in between. This CDR3 contains 17 residues. The germline V gene has CDR1 SGHRS and CDR2 YFSETQ. The CDR3 reads CASETGTSFSGANVLTF. CDR3 sequence (DNA): TGCGCCAGCGAGACAGGCACCTCATTTTCTGGGGCCAACGTCCTGACTTTC. Drawing the rest from reference TRBV5-1 and TRBJ2-6, the complete variable domain is KAGVTQTPRYLIKTRGQQVTLSCSPISGHRSVSWYQQTPGQGLQFLFEYFSETQRNKGNFPGRFSGRQFSNSRSEMNVSTLELGDSALYLCASETGTSFSGANVLTFGAGSRLTVL.

The chain is built from TRBV20-1 and TRBJ1-5, with TRBD1 as a possible D gene (5 bases). Germline lookup yields CDR1 DFQATT and CDR2 SNEGSKA (reference sequence). Trimming left V 5 bases short and J 4 bases short, with 12 bases between. The CDR3 runs to 13 residues. In nucleotides, the CDR3 is TGCAGTGCTTGGGGCCCAGGAAATCAGCCCCAGCATTTT. Translated, it gives CSAWGPGNQPQHF.

The chain couples TRBV2 to TRBJ2-7, with 8 bases matching TRBD1. The last part of the DNA fits TRBJ2-5 better; the J call may be wrong. The CDR3 contains 15 residues. CDR1 and CDR2 (germline): SNHLY, FYNNEI. The CDR3 DNA reads as TGTGCCAGCAGTGCCGTTACAGGGGGAGGACGGACCCAGTACTTC. Protein product: CASSAVTGGGRTQYF.

This clonotype appeared many times. The CDR3 loop reads CASSSTSGGGETQYF. The CDR3 DNA reads TGTGCCAGCAGCTCGACTAGCGGGGGGGGAGAGACCCAGTACTTC. The chain is built from TRBV7-2 and TRBJ2-5; 14 bases are shared with TRBD2. This CDR3 has 15 amino acids. Germline V lookup: CDR1 SGHTA, CDR2 FQGNSA. V lost 4 bases, J lost 4 bases, and 2 bases stayed unmatched. Using reference TRBV7-2 and TRBJ2-5 for the parts outside the CDR3, the full variable domain is GAGVSQSPSNKVTEKGKDVELRCDPISGHTALYWYRQSLGQGLEFLIYFQGNSAPDKSGLPSDRFSAERTGGSVSTLTIQRTQQEDSAVYLCASSSTSGGGETQYFGPGTRLLVL.

This clonotype was observed a handful of times. The chain employs TRBV7-2 and TRBJ2-1, with 12 bases aligning to TRBD2. V lost 1 base and J lost 9; bases outside the gene matches: 10. The CDR3 is made up of 17 amino acids. CDR1 is SGHTA and CDR2 is FQGNSA in the germline V gene. The CDR3 sequence is CASSLVPTSGGGGEQFF. Here the CDR3 DNA reads TGTGCCAGCAGCTTAGTCCCGACTAGCGGGGGTGGAGGTGAGCAGTTCTTC.

This clonotype was observed a few times. Written as DNA, the CDR3 is TGTGCCAGCAGCCCTGGGACTAGCGGGTCCTTCTCTGAGACCCAGTACTTC. It specifies CASSPGTSGSFSETQYF. The rearrangement joins TRBV7-3 to TRBJ2-7; the match to TRBD2 covers 12 bases. The end of the DNA aligns better with TRBJ2-5, so the J call may be wrong. Germline V gives CDR1 SGHTA, CDR2 FQGTGA. This CDR3 region has 17 residues.

This chain joins TRBV5-1 and TRBJ2-3; D call uncertain. CDR3 size: 14 residues. Germline V gives CDR1 SGHRS, CDR2 YFSETQ. Trimming pared 3 bases from V and 2 bases from J, leaving 10 bases between. The CDR3 sequence is CASSSRPFTDTQYF. CDR3 in DNA: TGCGCCAGCAGCTCCAGACCCTTCACAGATACGCAGTATTTT.

This clonotype appeared a few times. The CDR3 spells CASSRVGDNEQFF. The CDR3 DNA reads TGTGCCAGCAGCCGAGTAGGGGACAATGAGCAGTTCTTC. The chain employs TRBV7-2 and TRBJ2-1, with D possibly TRBD1 on 5 matching bases. Trimming took off 5 bases at V and 5 bases at J, with 10 bases between the two ends. CDR3 length equals 13 residues. Germline CDR1 reads SGHTA; CDR2 reads FQGNSA.

This clonotype was seen a few times. V usage is TRBV20-1 and J usage is TRBJ2-7; D gene uncertain. Between the trimmed V and J ends, which lost 2 bases and 2 bases, there was a span of 7 bases. The CDR3 extends over 12 amino acids. Germline CDR1 is DFQATT and CDR2 is SNEGSKA (reference sequence). CDR3 amino acids: CSARSDTYEQYF. In DNA form, the CDR3 reads TGCAGTGCTAGATCCGACACCTACGAGCAGTACTTC.

The J gene is TRBJ2-1, the V gene TRBV5-1; D is unresolved. V shed 0 bases and J shed 2 bases, with 9 bases lying between them. CDR1 is SGHRS, CDR2 YFSETQ, per germline. CDR3 length: 15 residues. The DNA of the CDR3 is TGCGCCAGCAGCTTGGGGGTCCATGCCTACAATGAGCAGTTCTTC. Its translation: CASSLGVHAYNEQFF.

The chain uses TRBV7-9 and TRBJ1-1; 8 bases align to TRBD1. Germline assignment: CDR1 SEHNR and CDR2 FQNEAQ (reference sequence). V trimming: 5 bases; J trimming: 0 bases; junction bases outside the gene matches: 5. The CDR3 runs 15 residues. CDR3 amino acids: CASSGPGQVNTEAFF. As DNA, the CDR3 is TGTGCCAGCAGCGGGCCGGGACAGGTGAACACTGAAGCTTTCTTT. The variable domain in full, with the rest retrieved from reference TRBV7-9 and TRBJ1-1, is DTGVSQNPRHKITKRGQNVTFRCDPISEHNRLYWYRQTLGQGPEFLTYFQNEAQLEKSRLLSDRFSAERPKGSFSTLEIQRTEQGDSAMYLCASSGPGQVNTEAFFGQGTRLTVV.

This clonotype has more than one count but fewer than ten. The genes are TRBV5-1 and TRBJ2-3; possible D gene TRBD2, 6 bases. The CDR3 contains 14 residues. Germline CDR1 is SGHRS and CDR2 is YFSETQ. Trimming took off 4 bases at V and 4 bases at J, with 13 bases between the two ends. The CDR3 loop reads CASSPQGGADTQYF. DNA of the CDR3: TGCGCCAGCAGCCCGCAGGGCGGGGCAGATACGCAGTATTTT. The complete variable domain, with remaining parts taken from reference TRBV5-1 and TRBJ2-3, reads KAGVTQTPRYLIKTRGQQVTLSCSPISGHRSVSWYQQTPGQGLQFLFEYFSETQRNKGNFPGRFSGRQFSNSRSEMNVSTLELGDSALYLCASSPQGGADTQYFGPGTRLTVL.

The chain combines TRBV6-6 with TRBJ1-1; D remains unclear. Looked up from germline, CDR1 is MNHNY and CDR2 is SVGAGI (reference sequence). This CDR3 region has 13 residues. Trimming cost V 0 bases and J 3 bases, with 5 bases left between them. In nucleotides, the CDR3 is TGTGCCAGCAGTTACTCTCAGGACACTGAAGCTTTCTTT. Its protein product is CASSYSQDTEAFF.

J is TRBJ1-1 and V is TRBV7-9; 8 nucleotides line up with TRBD1. From germline, CDR1 is SEHNR and CDR2 FQNEAQ (reference sequence). There are 13 residues in the CDR3. J gave up 7 bases and V 5 bases, and 6 bases lay outside the gene matches. In DNA, the CDR3 is TGTGCCAGCAGCCCAGGGGGCGCGGTTGAAGCTTTCTTT. Its translation: CASSPGGAVEAFF.

This clonotype was detected only a few times. The chain couples TRBV12-3 or TRBV12-4 to TRBJ1-2; D may be TRBD1 (5 bases). Trimming took 5 bases from V and 3 from J, leaving 10 bases between them. The CDR3 totals 13 residues. The CDR3 DNA reads as TGTGCCAGCAGTGATCAGGGTTACTATGGCTACACCTTC. Its protein is CASSDQGYYGYTF.

The J gene is TRBJ2-7, the V gene TRBV20-1; D remains unclear. Trimming removed 5 bases from V and 0 bases from J, with 14 bases in between. The CDR3 totals 14 residues. Per the germline V gene, CDR1 is DFQATT and CDR2 is SNEGSKA (reference sequence). CDR3 in amino acids: CSAGRHRSSYEQYF. The DNA of the CDR3 is TGCAGTGCTGGAAGACACCGAAGCTCCTACGAGCAGTACTTC.

The genes are TRBV7-2 and TRBJ2-2; D gene uncertain. The CDR3 consists of 15 residues. Germline CDR1 reads SGHTA; CDR2 reads FQGNSA. Trimming left V 3 bases short and J 8 bases short, with 16 bases between. The CDR3 here is CASSFAGLGQGELFF. Written as DNA, the CDR3 is TGTGCCAGCAGCTTCGCCGGGCTAGGTCAGGGGGAGCTGTTTTTT.

V usage is TRBV20-1 and J usage is TRBJ2-5; TRBD2 matches 11 bases. Germline loops: CDR1 DFQATT, CDR2 SNEGSKA (reference sequence). V was pared by 0 bases and J by 6 bases, with 12 bases of the junction left unmatched. This CDR3 comprises 17 residues. The CDR3 DNA is TGCAGTGCTAGAGATCGGGTAGCGGGGGGGCCGACTAAGACCCAGTACTTC. This gives the protein CSARDRVAGGPTKTQYF.

The chain recombines TRBV7-9 with TRBJ2-1, with D perhaps being TRBD1 or TRBD2 (5 bases each). The germline V and J ends were trimmed by 1 base and 9 bases, with 10 bases remaining between them. Germline CDR1 reads SEHNR; CDR2 reads FQNEAQ (reference sequence). The CDR3 is made up of 13 amino acids. The CDR3 sequence: CASSLVSGLEQFF. CDR3 nucleotide sequence: TGTGCCAGCAGCTTAGTATCGGGGCTTGAGCAGTTCTTC.

The chain recombines TRBV7-8 with TRBJ2-7, with 7 nucleotides matching TRBD2. The J call is in doubt because the DNA end fits TRBJ2-5 better. The CDR3 sequence is 15 residues long. Germline values: CDR1 SGHVS, CDR2 FQNEAQ. Here the CDR3 DNA reads TGTGCCAGCAGCTTATCCGGGGGGAGCGGCAGGACCCAGTACTTC. It specifies CASSLSGGSGRTQYF.

The chain couples TRBV4-3 to TRBJ2-2, with D maybe TRBD2 (7 bases). The ends were cut back, 0 bases at V and 16 bases at J, with 18 bases in the middle. The CDR3 is made up of 14 amino acids. The germline V gene encodes CDR1 LGHNA and CDR2 YSLEER. Here the CDR3 DNA reads TGCGCCAGCAGCCAAGATGCGGGGGCTAAGTACTGGTTTTTT. Translating it yields CASSQDAGAKYWFF.